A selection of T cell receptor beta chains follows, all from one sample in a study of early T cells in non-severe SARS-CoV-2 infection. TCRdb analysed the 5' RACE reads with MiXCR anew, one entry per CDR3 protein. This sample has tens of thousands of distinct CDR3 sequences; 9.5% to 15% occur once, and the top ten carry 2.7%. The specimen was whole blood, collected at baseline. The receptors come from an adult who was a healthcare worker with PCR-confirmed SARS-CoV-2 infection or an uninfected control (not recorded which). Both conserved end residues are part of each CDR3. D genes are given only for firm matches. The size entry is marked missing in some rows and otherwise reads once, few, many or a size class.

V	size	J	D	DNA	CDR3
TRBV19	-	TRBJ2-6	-	TGTGCCAGTAGGGGATCTAAGGGGGGCCCTGGGGCCAACGTCCTGACTTTC	CASRGSKGGPGANVLTF
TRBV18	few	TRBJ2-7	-	TGTGCCAGCTCCCCGTCCGGACCGGGGGAGCAGTACTTC	CASSPSGPGEQYF
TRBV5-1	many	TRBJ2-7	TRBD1	TGCGCCAGCAGAAGGGACAGGGGGAGTACCTACGAGCAGTACTTC	CASRRDRGSTYEQYF
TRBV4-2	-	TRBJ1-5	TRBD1	TGTGCCAGCAGCCCCCGGGACAGAAATCAGCCCCAGCATTTT	CASSPRDRNQPQHF
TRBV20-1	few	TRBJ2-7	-	TGCAGTGCTAGAGTGACCGGGACGTTTGTCTACGAGCAGTACTTC	CSARVTGTFVYEQYF
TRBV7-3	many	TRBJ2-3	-	TGTGCCAGCAGCTCAGCCGTGGGGGATACGCAGTATTTT	CASSSAVGDTQYF
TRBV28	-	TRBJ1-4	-	TGTGCCAGCAGTTTAATGGGGGCAACTAATGAAAAACTGTTTTTT	CASSLMGATNEKLFF
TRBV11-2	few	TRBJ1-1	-	TGTGCCAGCAGCTTAGCCATTAACACTGAAGCTTTCTTT	CASSLAINTEAFF
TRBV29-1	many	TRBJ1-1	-	TGCAGCGTTACCGGTACTGAAGCTTTCTTT	CSVTGTEAFF
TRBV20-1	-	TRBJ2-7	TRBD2	TGCAGTGCCGCAGTTCCTAGCGGGGATTACGAGCAGTACTTC	CSAAVPSGDYEQYF
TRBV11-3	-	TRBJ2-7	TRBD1	TGTGCCAGCAGCTTGTGGACAGGGGAGTACTACGAGCAGTACTTC	CASSLWTGEYYEQYF
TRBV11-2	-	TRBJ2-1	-	TGTGCCAGCAGCTTCAGAGGGGCTCAGTTCTTC	CASSFRGAQFF
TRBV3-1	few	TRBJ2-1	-	TGTGCCAGCAGCCAAGTTAGGCCCGAGACTAGAGGAAATGAGCAGTTCTTC	CASSQVRPETRGNEQFF
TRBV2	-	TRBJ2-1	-	TGTGCCAGCAGTGAAGGCGGGGCCTACAATGAGCAGTTCTTC	CASSEGGAYNEQFF
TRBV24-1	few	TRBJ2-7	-	TGTGCCACCAGTGATTTGGGTCTCCGAGAGCAGTACTTC	CATSDLGLREQYF
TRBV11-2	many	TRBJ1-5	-	TGTGCCAGCAGCTTAGGGCTAGCTCAGCCCCAGCATTTT	CASSLGLAQPQHF
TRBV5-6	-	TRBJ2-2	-	TGTGCCAGCATGAAAGGAGTTTACACCGGGGAGCTGTTTTTT	CASMKGVYTGELFF
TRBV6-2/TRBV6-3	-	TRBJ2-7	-	TGTGCCAGCCTGGCCCAGGGACACGCGTCCTACGAGCAGTACTTC	CASLAQGHASYEQYF
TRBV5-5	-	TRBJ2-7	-	TGTGCCAGCAGCTTCTTTGGGAGCTCCTACGAGCAGTACTTC	CASSFFGSSYEQYF
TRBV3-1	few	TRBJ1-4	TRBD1	TGTGCCAGCAGCCAACCTCTGGAAGGGGGCCGCCTATTTTTT	CASSQPLEGGRLFF
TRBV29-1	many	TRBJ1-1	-	TGCAGCGCTTTGACAGGGAACACTGAAGCTTTCTTT	CSALTGNTEAFF
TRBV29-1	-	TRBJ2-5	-	TGCAGCGTTGAACAGGGCGGAGAGACCCAGTACTTC	CSVEQGGETQYF
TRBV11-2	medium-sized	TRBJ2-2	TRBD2	TGTGCCAGCAGCTTAGTCGCAGGGACGCAGCGGGGCACCGGGGAGCTGTTTTTT	CASSLVAGTQRGTGELFF
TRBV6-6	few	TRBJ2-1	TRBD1	TGTGCCAGCAGCAGAAGGTCGGACAGGGCAGATGAGCAGTTCTTC	CASSRRSDRADEQFF
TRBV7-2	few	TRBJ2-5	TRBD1	TGTGCCAGCAGCCGCGACAGGGTCGAGACCCAGTACTTC	CASSRDRVETQYF
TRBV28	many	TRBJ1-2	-	TGTGCCAGCACAGACTACAGGGAGGGCTACACCTTC	CASTDYREGYTF
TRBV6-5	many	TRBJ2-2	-	TGTGCCAGCAGTTATAGGGGGTACACCGGGGAGCTGTTTTTT	CASSYRGYTGELFF
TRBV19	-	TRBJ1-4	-	TGTGCCAGTATGGGATCAGGGGCGAATGAAAAACTGTTTTTT	CASMGSGANEKLFF
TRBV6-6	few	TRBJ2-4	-	TGTGCCAGCGACGATCAGGGAGAGGGGGGCATTCAGTACTTC	CASDDQGEGGIQYF
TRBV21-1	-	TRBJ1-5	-	TGTGCCAGCAGGCAAACCACAGGAGTCAATCAGCCCCAGCATTTT	CASRQTTGVNQPQHF
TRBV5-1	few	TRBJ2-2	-	TGCGCCAGCAGCTTCTCGGGGGTGGACACCGGGGAGCTGTTTTTT	CASSFSGVDTGELFF
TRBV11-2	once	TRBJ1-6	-	TGTGCCAGCAGCTTATCGCCGGCCATTAATTCACCCCTCCACTTT	CASSLSPAINSPLHF
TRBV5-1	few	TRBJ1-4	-	TGCGCCAGCAGGGCAACTACAGGGTTTGGAGAAAAACTGTTTTTT	CASRATTGFGEKLFF
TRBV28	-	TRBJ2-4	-	TGTGCCAGCAGTTTCCCCGATTCCCTAGCCAAAAACATTCAGTACTTC	CASSFPDSLAKNIQYF
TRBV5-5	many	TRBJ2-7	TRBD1	TGTGCCAGCAGCTGGCTCCGGGACAGGTCCTACGAGCAGTACTTC	CASSWLRDRSYEQYF
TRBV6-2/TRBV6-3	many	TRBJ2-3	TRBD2	TGTGCCAGCAGTTTTAGCGGGGGGGCCTATACGCAGTATTTT	CASSFSGGAYTQYF
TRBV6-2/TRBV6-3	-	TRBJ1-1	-	TGTGCCAGCAGTGACGACAAGAACACTGAAGCTTTCTTT	CASSDDKNTEAFF
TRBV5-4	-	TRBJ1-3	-	TGTGCCAGCAGCTTGGCTGGCTCTGGAAACACCATATATTTT	CASSLAGSGNTIYF